Listed below are T cell receptor beta chains from one sample, sequenced in a study of CD8 T cells in ankylosing spondylitis. TCRdb independently ran MiXCR on the 5' RACE reads; one entry per CDR3 protein. Of about 360,000 distinct CDR3 sequences listed, more than 20% are singletons. The material sequenced was blood, either unsorted or a sorted T cell fraction (not recorded which). The source of these receptors is a male donor with ankylosing spondylitis or in good health (not recorded which). CDR3s include the opening cysteine and the closing phenylalanine or tryptophan. A D gene is named only where the DNA matches it firmly. Expanded clones get a size class; other rows say once, few or many, or leave the size out.

TRBV28	TRBJ2-7	few	TRBD1	TGTGCCAGCAGTCCTATCGGGACAGGGGACGAGCAGTACTTC	CASSPIGTGDEQYF
TRBV9	TRBJ2-2	few	TRBD2	TGTGCCAGCAGCCCTCCTAGCGGGGGCGGCGGGGAGCTGTTTTTT	CASSPPSGGGGELFF
TRBV6-5	TRBJ2-3	few	-	TGTGCCAGCAGGAGCTGGAATACGCAGTATTTT	CASRSWNTQYF
TRBV20-1	TRBJ2-2	once	TRBD1	TGCAGTGCGGCTGGGACAGGGGTCGTCAGGGGGGAGCTGTTTTTT	CSAAGTGVVRGELFF
TRBV2	TRBJ2-2	-	TRBD2	TGTGCCAGCGGCAGATCGGGACAACTAGCGGGGGGTTTGAACGGGGAGCTGTTTTTT	CASGRSGQLAGGLNGELFF
TRBV9	TRBJ1-4	few	TRBD1	TGTGCCAGCAGCGGGGGCGGACAGGGATTAACTAATGAAAAACTGTTTTTT	CASSGGGQGLTNEKLFF
TRBV7-9	TRBJ2-3	-	-	TGTGCCAGCAGCTTAGGAGGGGAAGTAGATACGCAGTATTTT	CASSLGGEVDTQYF
TRBV10-2	TRBJ2-5	-	-	TGCGCCAGCAGTGAGTGGCTGGGGGGAGAGACCCAGTACTTC	CASSEWLGGETQYF
TRBV12-3/TRBV12-4	TRBJ2-3	few	-	TGTGCCAGCAGCCGAAGCGCAGATACGCAGTATTTT	CASSRSADTQYF
TRBV11-1	TRBJ2-1	-	-	TGTGCCAGCAGCTTAGGTTCGGGACATGACTACAATGAGCAGTTCTTC	CASSLGSGHDYNEQFF
TRBV11-2	TRBJ1-1	many	-	TGTGCCAGCAGCCTGGGGACGAACACTGAAGCTTTCTTT	CASSLGTNTEAFF
TRBV29-1	TRBJ2-5	many	-	TGCAGCGTTGAAAGTAGTTGGCAGATCCAAGAGACCCAGTACTTC	CSVESSWQIQETQYF
TRBV20-1	TRBJ2-4	-	-	TGCAGTGCTAGAGATATGGAGAACATTCAGTACTTC	CSARDMENIQYF
TRBV12-3/TRBV12-4	TRBJ1-6	few	-	TGTGCCAGCAGATATGCGGACAGTTTGGCCCTCCACTTT	CASRYADSLALHF
TRBV4-1	TRBJ2-7	-	-	TGCGCCAGCAGCCAAGGCCCCAGGGGTCCCGAGCAGTACTTC	CASSQGPRGPEQYF
TRBV12-3/TRBV12-4	TRBJ2-2	few	-	TGTGCCAGCAGTTTTTCCACAGACGAAACCGGGGAGCTGTTTTTT	CASSFSTDETGELFF
TRBV9	TRBJ2-1	-	TRBD1	TGTGCCAGCAGTGGGACAGGGGGCGGGAATGAGCAGTTCTTC	CASSGTGGGNEQFF
TRBV4-1	TRBJ2-7	-	-	TGCGCCAGCAGCTCGCCTGTCGCCCCCTACGAGCAGTACTTC	CASSSPVAPYEQYF
TRBV12-3/TRBV12-4	TRBJ2-2	few	TRBD1	TGTGCCAGCAGTTCCCGGCGGACAGGGGGTTTAAGCGGGGAGCTGTTTTTT	CASSSRRTGGLSGELFF
TRBV20-1	TRBJ2-3	-	TRBD2	TGCAGTGCCATCCACTCGGGACTAGAAGGTGCAGATACGCAGTATTTT	CSAIHSGLEGADTQYF
TRBV29-1	TRBJ2-1	few	-	TGCAGCGAGAGGATCTACAATGAGCAGTTCTTC	CSERIYNEQFF
TRBV29-1	TRBJ1-2	few	-	TGCAGCGTTGAAGAAGAGATTAACTATGGCTACACCTTC	CSVEEEINYGYTF
TRBV27	TRBJ1-1	-	-	TGTGCCAGCAGTTTATTAGACGGTGACACTGAAGCTTTCTTT	CASSLLDGDTEAFF
TRBV12-3/TRBV12-4	TRBJ2-1	few	-	TGTGCCAGTTACCTAAGCAGAAGCTCCTACAATGAGCAGTTCTTC	CASYLSRSSYNEQFF
TRBV9	TRBJ1-6	-	-	TGTGCCAGCAGCGTAGGCGGGGGGAATTCACCCCTCCACTTT	CASSVGGGNSPLHF
TRBV12-3/TRBV12-4	TRBJ2-2	-	-	TGTGCCAGCTATTGGGAAAACACCGGGGAGCTGTTTTTT	CASYWENTGELFF
TRBV4-1	TRBJ2-6	many	TRBD1	TGCGCCAGCAGCCAACTAGACAGGGTATACTCTGGGGCCAACGTCCTGACTTTC	CASSQLDRVYSGANVLTF
TRBV29-1	TRBJ2-2	-	-	TGCAGCGTTGATGCCCCGGGGCCAACCGGGGAGCTGTTTTTT	CSVDAPGPTGELFF
TRBV12-3/TRBV12-4	TRBJ2-4	few	TRBD1	TGTGCCAGCAAACCCCCCCGGGACAGGGGGTCAGACATTCAGTACTTC	CASKPPRDRGSDIQYF
TRBV5-1	TRBJ2-7	few	TRBD1	TGCGCCAGCAGCACAGGGGGTCGGAACTCCTACGAGCAGTACTTC	CASSTGGRNSYEQYF
TRBV7-6	TRBJ2-7	-	-	TGTGCCAGCAGCTCAGCAAACTCTTACGAGCAGTACTTC	CASSSANSYEQYF
TRBV7-3	TRBJ2-1	few	-	TGTGCCAGCAGCTTAATTATGGACGGTGAGCAGTTCTTC	CASSLIMDGEQFF
TRBV5-8	TRBJ2-1	-	-	TGTGCCTGCTGCTTGCCCCTCTGTGCCCTGGACCGTGGTGAGCAGTTCTTC	CACCLPLCALDRGEQFF
TRBV29-1	TRBJ2-7	few	-	TGCAGCGCCGTCGGACCGATCAGCTCCTACGAGCAGTACTTC	CSAVGPISSYEQYF
TRBV21-1	TRBJ1-2	-	-	TGTGCCAGCAGCAACCGGGGGGAGTATGGCTACACCTTC	CASSNRGEYGYTF
TRBV9	TRBJ2-5	few	-	TGTGCCAGCAGCGTAGATAAATGGCCCCAAGAGACCCAGTACTTC	CASSVDKWPQETQYF
TRBV29-1	TRBJ2-2	-	-	TGCAGCGTTGAAGATTACCCTTCTTCGACAGGATACACCGGGGAGCTGTTTTTT	CSVEDYPSSTGYTGELFF
TRBV29-1	TRBJ2-1	-	-	TGCAGCGCCGGCCTGGTCTACAATGAGCAGTTCTTC	CSAGLVYNEQFF
TRBV11-2	TRBJ2-4	few	TRBD1	TGTGCCAGCAGCCATCGACAGGGGGAAGCCAAAAACATTCAGTACTTC	CASSHRQGEAKNIQYF
TRBV6-1	TRBJ1-5	few	-	TGTGCCAGCACAGAGAGAGGAAATCAGCCCCAGCATTTT	CASTERGNQPQHF
TRBV10-3	TRBJ1-1	few	-	TGTGCCATCAGTGAACCAGAGGACGGGGGAACTCAGGCTTTCTTT	CAISEPEDGGTQAFF
TRBV20-1	TRBJ2-3	few	-	TGCAGTGCTATCCCGAACAGGGTTTTCGGTACAGATACGCAGTATTTT	CSAIPNRVFGTDTQYF
TRBV12-3/TRBV12-4	TRBJ2-5	few	TRBD1	TGTGCCAGCAGTCCCCCAGGGGGCCTCCTGAAGACCCAGTACTTC	CASSPPGGLLKTQYF
TRBV5-6	TRBJ2-3	few	-	TGTGCCAGCAGCTCACAAGTCGGGGGGCTGGGCACAGATACGCAGTATTTT	CASSSQVGGLGTDTQYF
TRBV5-6	TRBJ2-1	-	TRBD1	TGTGCCAGCAGCTTGGCCGTTCTCCGGGACAGGGGACCGAACTCCTACAATGAGCAGTTCTTC	CASSLAVLRDRGPNSYNEQFF
TRBV5-6	TRBJ2-1	few	-	TGTGCCAGCAGCTTGGGGTCCTTTGGGGAGCAGTTCTTC	CASSLGSFGEQFF
TRBV28	TRBJ2-5	-	-	TGTGCCAGCAGTTTGGTGTATAGCGGTGAGACCCAGTACTTC	CASSLVYSGETQYF
TRBV29-1	TRBJ1-1	-	-	TGCAGCGTTGTCGAGGGGCCTCGGCTCGAAGCTTTCTTT	CSVVEGPRLEAFF
TRBV20-1	TRBJ2-4	-	-	TGCAGTGCTAGGGGGGGGCAGGTGGGGGACATTCAGTACTTC	CSARGGQVGDIQYF
TRBV11-2	TRBJ2-7	few	TRBD2	TGTGCCAGCAGCTTAGGTCCGGGGGGGGTCTACGAGCAGTACTTC	CASSLGPGGVYEQYF
TRBV25-1	TRBJ2-7	few	-	TGTGCCAGCAGTACGCACACGCTCTCTAGCTACGAGCAGTACTTC	CASSTHTLSSYEQYF
TRBV9	TRBJ2-2	-	-	TGTGCCAGCAGCGTAGCGGACACCGGGGAGCTGTTTTTT	CASSVADTGELFF